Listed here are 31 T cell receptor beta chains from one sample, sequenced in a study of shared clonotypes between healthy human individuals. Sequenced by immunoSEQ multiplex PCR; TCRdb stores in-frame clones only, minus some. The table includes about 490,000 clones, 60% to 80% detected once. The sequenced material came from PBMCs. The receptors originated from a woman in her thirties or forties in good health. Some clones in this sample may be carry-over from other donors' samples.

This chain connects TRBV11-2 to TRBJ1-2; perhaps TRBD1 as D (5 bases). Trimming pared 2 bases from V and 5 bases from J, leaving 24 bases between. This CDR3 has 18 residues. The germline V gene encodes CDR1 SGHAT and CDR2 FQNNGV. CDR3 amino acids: CASSLRSGGTAVRYGYTF. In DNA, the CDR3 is TGTGCCAGCAGCTTAAGATCTGGGGGTACAGCCGTCCGGTATGGCTACACCTTC.

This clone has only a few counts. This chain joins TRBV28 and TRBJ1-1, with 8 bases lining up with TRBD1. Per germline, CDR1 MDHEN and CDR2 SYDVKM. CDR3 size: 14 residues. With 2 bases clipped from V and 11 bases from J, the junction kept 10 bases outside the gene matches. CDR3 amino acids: CASSLVAGQGLAFF. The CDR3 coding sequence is TGTGCCAGCAGTTTAGTTGCAGGACAGGGTCTGGCTTTCTTT. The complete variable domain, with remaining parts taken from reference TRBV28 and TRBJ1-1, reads DVKVTQSSRYLVKRTGEKVFLECVQDMDHENMFWYRQDPGLGLRLIYFSYDVKMKEKGDIPEGYSVSREKKERFSLILESASTNQTSMYLCASSLVAGQGLAFFGQGTRLTVV.

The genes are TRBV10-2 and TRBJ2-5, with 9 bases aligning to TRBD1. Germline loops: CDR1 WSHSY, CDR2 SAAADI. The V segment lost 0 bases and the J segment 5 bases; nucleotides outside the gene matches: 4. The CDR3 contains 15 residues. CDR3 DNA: TGCGCCAGCAGTGAGTCTGGGACAGGGTTGGAGACCCAGTACTTC. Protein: CASSESGTGLETQYF.

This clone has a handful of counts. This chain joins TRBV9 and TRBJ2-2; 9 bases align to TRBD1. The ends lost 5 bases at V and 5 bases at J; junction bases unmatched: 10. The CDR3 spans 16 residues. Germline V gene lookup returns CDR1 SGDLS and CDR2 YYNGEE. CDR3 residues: CASRSERGTGTGELFF. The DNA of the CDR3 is TGTGCCAGCAGAAGTGAGCGTGGGACAGGGACCGGGGAGCTGTTTTTT.

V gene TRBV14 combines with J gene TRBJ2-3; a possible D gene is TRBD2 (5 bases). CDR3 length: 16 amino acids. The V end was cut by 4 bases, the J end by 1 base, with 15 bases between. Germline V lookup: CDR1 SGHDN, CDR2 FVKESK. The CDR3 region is CASSRGFGVGTDTQYF. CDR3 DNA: TGTGCCAGCAGCCGCGGTTTCGGGGTGGGCACAGATACGCAGTATTTT.

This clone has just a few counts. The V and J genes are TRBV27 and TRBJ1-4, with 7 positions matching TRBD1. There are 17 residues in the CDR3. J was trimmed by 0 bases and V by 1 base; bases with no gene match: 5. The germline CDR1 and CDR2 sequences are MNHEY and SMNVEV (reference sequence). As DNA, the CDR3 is TGTGCCAGCAGTTTATTTGGGACAGCCGCAACTAATGAAAAACTGTTTTTT. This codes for CASSLFGTAATNEKLFF.

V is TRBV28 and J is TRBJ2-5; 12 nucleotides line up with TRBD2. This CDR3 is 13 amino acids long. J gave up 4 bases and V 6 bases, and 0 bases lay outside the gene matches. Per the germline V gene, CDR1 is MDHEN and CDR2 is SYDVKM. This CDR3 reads CASRLAGGETQYF. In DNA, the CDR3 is TGTGCCAGCAGACTAGCGGGAGGAGAGACCCAGTACTTC.

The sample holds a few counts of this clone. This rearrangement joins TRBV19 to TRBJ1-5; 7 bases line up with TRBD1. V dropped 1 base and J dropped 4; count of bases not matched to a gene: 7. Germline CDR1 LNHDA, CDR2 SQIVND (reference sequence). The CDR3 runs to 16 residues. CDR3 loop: CASSIGAGGENQPQHF. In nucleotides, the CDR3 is TGTGCCAGTAGTATAGGGGCAGGGGGTGAAAATCAGCCCCAGCATTTT.

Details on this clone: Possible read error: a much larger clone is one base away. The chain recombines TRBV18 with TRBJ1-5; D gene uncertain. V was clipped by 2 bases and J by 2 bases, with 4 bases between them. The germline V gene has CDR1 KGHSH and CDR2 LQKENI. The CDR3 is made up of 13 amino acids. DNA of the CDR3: TGTGCCAGCTCACCAGGGCGCAATCAGCCCCAGCATTTT. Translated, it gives CASSPGRNQPQHF.

The CDR3 DNA sequence: TGTGCCAGCAGCCCACAGGGGCAGAACACTGAAGCTTTCTTT. Translation: CASSPQGQNTEAFF. The chain uses TRBV7-9 and TRBJ1-1, with 7 bases identical to TRBD1. Per the germline V gene, CDR1 is SEHNR and CDR2 is FQNEAQ (reference sequence). The CDR3 is 14 amino acids. With 5 bases clipped from V and 1 base from J, the junction kept 4 bases outside the gene matches.

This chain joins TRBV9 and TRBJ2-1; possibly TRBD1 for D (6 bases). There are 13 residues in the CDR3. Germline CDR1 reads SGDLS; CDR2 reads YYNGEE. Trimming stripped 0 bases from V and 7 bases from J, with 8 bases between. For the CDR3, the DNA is TGTGCCAGCAGCGTAGGCCAGGGGAATGAGCAGTTCTTC. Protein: CASSVGQGNEQFF.

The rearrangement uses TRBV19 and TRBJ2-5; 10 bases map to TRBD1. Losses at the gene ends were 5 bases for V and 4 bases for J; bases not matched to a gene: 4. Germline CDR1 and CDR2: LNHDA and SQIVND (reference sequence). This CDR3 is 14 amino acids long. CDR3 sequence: CASSRDRGLETQYF. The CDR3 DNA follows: TGTGCCAGTAGTCGGGACAGGGGCCTAGAGACCCAGTACTTC. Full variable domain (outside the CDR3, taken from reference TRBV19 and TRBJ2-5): DGGITQSPKYLFRKEGQNVTLSCEQNLNHDAMYWYRQDPGQGLRLIYYSQIVNDFQKGDIAEGYSVSREKKESFPLTVTSAQKNPTAFYLCASSRDRGLETQYFGPGTRLLVL.

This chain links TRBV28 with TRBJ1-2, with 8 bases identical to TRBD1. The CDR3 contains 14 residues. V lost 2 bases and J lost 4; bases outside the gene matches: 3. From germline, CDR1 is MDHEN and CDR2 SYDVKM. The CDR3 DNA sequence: TGTGCCAGCAGTTTAGCTCAGGGGGCCTATGGCTACACCTTC. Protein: CASSLAQGAYGYTF.

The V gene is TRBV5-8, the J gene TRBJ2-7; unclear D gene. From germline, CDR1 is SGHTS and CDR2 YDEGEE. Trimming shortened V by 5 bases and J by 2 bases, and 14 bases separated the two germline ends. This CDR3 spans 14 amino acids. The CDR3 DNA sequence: TGTGCCAGCAGTCATCTAGTCGGAGCCTACGAGCAGTACTTC. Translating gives CASSHLVGAYEQYF.

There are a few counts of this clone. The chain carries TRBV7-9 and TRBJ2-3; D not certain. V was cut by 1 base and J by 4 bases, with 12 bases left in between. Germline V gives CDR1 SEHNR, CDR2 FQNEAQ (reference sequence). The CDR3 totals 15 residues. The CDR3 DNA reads TGTGCCAGCAGCTTAGTGGGCAGCGCGGCAGATACGCAGTATTTT. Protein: CASSLVGSAADTQYF. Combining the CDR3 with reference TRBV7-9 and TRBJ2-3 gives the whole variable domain DTGVSQNPRHKITKRGQNVTFRCDPISEHNRLYWYRQTLGQGPEFLTYFQNEAQLEKSRLLSDRFSAERPKGSFSTLEIQRTEQGDSAMYLCASSLVGSAADTQYFGPGTRLTVL.

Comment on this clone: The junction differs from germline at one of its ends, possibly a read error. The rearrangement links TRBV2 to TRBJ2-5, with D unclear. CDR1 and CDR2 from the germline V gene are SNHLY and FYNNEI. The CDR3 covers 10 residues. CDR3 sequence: CASREETQYF. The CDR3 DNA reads TGTGCCAGCAGGGAAGAGACCCAGTACTTC.

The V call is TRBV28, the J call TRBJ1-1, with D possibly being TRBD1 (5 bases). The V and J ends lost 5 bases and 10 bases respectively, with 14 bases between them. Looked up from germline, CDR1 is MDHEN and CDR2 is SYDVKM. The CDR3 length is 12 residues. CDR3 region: CASSLSKGLAFF. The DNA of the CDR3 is TGTGCCAGCAGTCTTTCGAAGGGGTTAGCTTTCTTT. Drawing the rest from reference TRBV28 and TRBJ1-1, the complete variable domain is DVKVTQSSRYLVKRTGEKVFLECVQDMDHENMFWYRQDPGLGLRLIYFSYDVKMKEKGDIPEGYSVSREKKERFSLILESASTNQTSMYLCASSLSKGLAFFGQGTRLTVV.

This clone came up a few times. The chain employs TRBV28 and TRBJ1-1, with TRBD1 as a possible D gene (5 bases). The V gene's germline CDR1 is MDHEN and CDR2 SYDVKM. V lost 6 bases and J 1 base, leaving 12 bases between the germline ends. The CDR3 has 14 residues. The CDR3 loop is CASSPPGGNTEAFF. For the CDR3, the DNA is TGTGCCAGCAGCCCCCCGGGGGGGAACACTGAAGCTTTCTTT.

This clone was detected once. The CDR3 DNA sequence: TGTGCCAGCAGCTTAGATGGCAGGGTTTTACCTAATGAGCAGTTCTTC. It specifies CASSLDGRVLPNEQFF. V usage is TRBV7-9 and J usage is TRBJ2-1, with a possible D match to TRBD1 (5 bases). The CDR3 loop spans 16 amino acids. CDR1 SEHNR and CDR2 FQNEAQ come from the germline V gene (reference sequence). The V and J ends lost 1 base and 7 bases respectively, with 17 bases between them.

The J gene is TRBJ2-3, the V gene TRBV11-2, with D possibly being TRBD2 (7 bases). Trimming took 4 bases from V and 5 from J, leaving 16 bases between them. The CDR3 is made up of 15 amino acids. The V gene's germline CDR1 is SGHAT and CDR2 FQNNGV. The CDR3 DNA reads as TGTGCCAGCAGCTCTTACGGGGGAGGGGGAGATACGCAGTATTTT. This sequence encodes CASSSYGGGGDTQYF.

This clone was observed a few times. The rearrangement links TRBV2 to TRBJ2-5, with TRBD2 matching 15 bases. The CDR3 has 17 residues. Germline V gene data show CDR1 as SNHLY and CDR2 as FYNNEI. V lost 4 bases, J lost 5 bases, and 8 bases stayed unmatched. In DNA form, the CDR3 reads TGTGCCAGCAGTGTCGGGACTAGCGGGAGGAGGAGGGAGACCCAGTACTTC. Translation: CASSVGTSGRRRETQYF. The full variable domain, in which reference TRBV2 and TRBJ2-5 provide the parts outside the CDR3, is EPEVTQTPSHQVTQMGQEVILRCVPISNHLYFYWYRQILGQKVEFLVSFYNNEISEKSEIFDDQFSVERPDGSNFTLKIRSTKLEDSAMYFCASSVGTSGRRRETQYFGPGTRLLVL.

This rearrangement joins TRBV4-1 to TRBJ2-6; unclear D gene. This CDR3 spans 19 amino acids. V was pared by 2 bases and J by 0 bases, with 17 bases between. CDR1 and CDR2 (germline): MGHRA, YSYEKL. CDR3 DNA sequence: TGCGCCAGCAGCCAAAGGCCGGTGGAACTCGTCTCTGGGGCCAACGTCCTGACTTTC. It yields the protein CASSQRPVELVSGANVLTF.

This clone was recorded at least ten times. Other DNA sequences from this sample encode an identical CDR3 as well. CDR3 loop: CASRSGVTEAFF. The CDR3 region has the DNA TGTGCCAGTAGGTCAGGGGTAACTGAAGCTTTCTTT. The chain combines TRBV28 with TRBJ1-1; perhaps TRBD1 as D (6 bases). The CDR3 is 12 amino acids. The V and J ends lost 9 bases and 5 bases respectively, with 13 bases between them. CDR1 and CDR2 from the germline V gene are MDHEN and SYDVKM.

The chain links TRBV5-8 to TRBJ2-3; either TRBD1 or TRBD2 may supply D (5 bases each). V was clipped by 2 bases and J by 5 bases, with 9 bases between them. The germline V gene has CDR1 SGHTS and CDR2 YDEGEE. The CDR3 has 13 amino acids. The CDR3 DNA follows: TGTGCCAGCAGCTTCGAGGGGCGAGATACGCAGTATTTT. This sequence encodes CASSFEGRDTQYF.

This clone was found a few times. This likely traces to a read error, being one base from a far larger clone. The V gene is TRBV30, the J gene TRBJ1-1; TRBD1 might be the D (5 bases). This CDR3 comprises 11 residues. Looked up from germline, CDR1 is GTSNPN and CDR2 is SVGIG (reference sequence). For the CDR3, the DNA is TGTGCCTGGGGGGCTGTGGCTGAAGCTTCCTTT. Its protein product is CAWGAVAEASF. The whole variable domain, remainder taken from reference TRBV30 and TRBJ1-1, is SQTIHQWPATLVQPVGSPLSLECTVEGTSNPNLYWYRQAAGRGLQLLFYSVGIGQISSEVPQNLSASRPQDRQFILSSKKLLLSDSGFYLCAWGAVAEASFGQGTRLTVV.

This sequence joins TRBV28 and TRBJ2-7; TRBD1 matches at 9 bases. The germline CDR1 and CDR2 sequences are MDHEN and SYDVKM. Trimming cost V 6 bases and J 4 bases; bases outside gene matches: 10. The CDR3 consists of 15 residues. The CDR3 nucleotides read TGTGCCAGCAGGGCCGAGACAGGGGGATTTTACGAGCAGTACTTC. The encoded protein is CASRAETGGFYEQYF.

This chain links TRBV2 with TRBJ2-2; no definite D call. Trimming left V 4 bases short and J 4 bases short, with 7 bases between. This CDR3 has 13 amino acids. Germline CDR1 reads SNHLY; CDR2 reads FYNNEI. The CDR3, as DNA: TGTGCCAGCAGTGTTTGGGTCACCGGGGAGCTGTTTTTT. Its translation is CASSVWVTGELFF.

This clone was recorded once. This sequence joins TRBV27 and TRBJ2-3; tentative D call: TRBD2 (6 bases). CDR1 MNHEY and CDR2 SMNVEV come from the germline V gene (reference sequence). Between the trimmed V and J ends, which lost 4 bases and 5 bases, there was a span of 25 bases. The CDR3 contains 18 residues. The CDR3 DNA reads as TGTGCCAGCAGTTCAAAAGGGACTTTCCACTCAGCAATAGATACGCAGTATTTT. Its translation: CASSSKGTFHSAIDTQYF.

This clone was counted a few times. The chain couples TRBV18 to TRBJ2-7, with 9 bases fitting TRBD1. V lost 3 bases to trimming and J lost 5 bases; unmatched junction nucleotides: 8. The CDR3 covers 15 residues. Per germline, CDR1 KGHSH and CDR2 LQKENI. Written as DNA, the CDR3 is TGTGCCAGCTCACCCGTGACAGGGGGGGGTCACGAGCAGTACTTC. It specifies CASSPVTGGGHEQYF.

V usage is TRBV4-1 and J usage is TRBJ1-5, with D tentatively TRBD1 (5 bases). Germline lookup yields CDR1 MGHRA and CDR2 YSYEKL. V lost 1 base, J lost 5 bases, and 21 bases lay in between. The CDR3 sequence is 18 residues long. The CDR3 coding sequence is TGCGCCAGCAGCCAAGTAGTCGACAGAACTCTACGGGATCAGCCCCAGCATTTT. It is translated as CASSQVVDRTLRDQPQHF.

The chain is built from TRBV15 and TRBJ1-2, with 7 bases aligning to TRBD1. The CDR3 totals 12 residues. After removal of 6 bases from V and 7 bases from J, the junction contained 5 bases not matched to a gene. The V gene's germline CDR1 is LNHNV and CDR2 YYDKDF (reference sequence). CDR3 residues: CATSHDRAGYTF. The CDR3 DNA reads TGTGCCACCAGTCACGACAGGGCTGGCTACACCTTC.